Each of the 15 T cell receptor beta chains below was sequenced from the same sample in a study of early T cells in non-severe SARS-CoV-2 infection. TCRdb reprocessed the 5' RACE reads with MiXCR, giving one entry per CDR3 protein. This sample has more than 75,000 distinct CDR3 sequences, with under 15% found just once. Sequencing used whole blood. Every receptor here comes from an adult who was a healthcare worker with PCR-confirmed SARS-CoV-2 infection or an uninfected control (not recorded which).

This clonotype was picked up many times. Here the CDR3 reads CSARGTEYNEQFF. The CDR3 region has the DNA TGCAGTGCTCGGGGGACAGAATACAATGAGCAGTTCTTC. The chain combines TRBV20-1 with TRBJ2-1; a possible D gene is TRBD1 (7 bases). Germline V gene data show CDR1 as DFQATT and CDR2 as SNEGSKA (reference sequence). This CDR3 region has 13 residues. V dropped 5 bases and J dropped 4 bases, with 12 bases sitting between them.

The chain couples TRBV11-3 to TRBJ2-7, with 7 bases identical to TRBD1. V gave up 3 bases and J gave up 7 bases; unmatched junction bases: 6. The germline V gene has CDR1 SGHNT and CDR2 YENEEA. The CDR3 sequence is 13 residues long. This chain's CDR3 is CASSFEGAREQYF. The CDR3 nucleotides are TGTGCCAGCAGCTTCGAGGGGGCTCGGGAGCAGTACTTC.

This clonotype has only a few counts. CDR3 in DNA: TGTGCCAGCAGTTACTCCCCGGAGCCATGGCCTTTCTTT. Translated: CASSYSPEPWPFF. The gene calls are TRBV6-5 and TRBJ1-1; D call uncertain. V was shortened by 0 bases and J by 12 bases, with 14 bases between the two germline ends. Germline V gene lookup returns CDR1 MNHEY and CDR2 SVGAGI. The CDR3 consists of 13 residues.

This clonotype has just a few counts. The genes are TRBV28 and TRBJ1-5; no clear D gene. V lost 3 bases to trimming and J lost 1 base, with 7 bases between them. This CDR3 has 14 amino acids. Looked up from germline, CDR1 is MDHEN and CDR2 is SYDVKM. DNA for the CDR3: TGTGCCAGCAGTTTCGGCGGGAGCAATCAGCCCCAGCATTTT. It is translated as CASSFGGSNQPQHF. Drawing the rest from reference TRBV28 and TRBJ1-5, the complete variable domain is DVKVTQSSRYLVKRTGEKVFLECVQDMDHENMFWYRQDPGLGLRLIYFSYDVKMKEKGDIPEGYSVSREKKERFSLILESASTNQTSMYLCASSFGGSNQPQHFGDGTRLSIL.

Many counts were recorded for this clonotype. The chain's CDR3 is CASSPRSDTEAFF. The CDR3 nucleotides are TGTGCCAGCAGTCCGCGATCGGACACTGAAGCTTTCTTT. The rearrangement links TRBV6-6 to TRBJ1-1, with no clear D. The CDR3 covers 13 residues. CDR1 is MNHNY, CDR2 SVGAGI, per germline (reference sequence). Trimming shortened V by 5 bases and J by 3 bases, and 10 bases separated the two germline ends.

The chain is built from TRBV29-1 and TRBJ1-2; D possibly corresponds to TRBD1 (5 bases). This CDR3 spans 12 amino acids. Trimming took 2 bases from V and 6 from J, leaving 10 bases between them. Per the germline V gene, CDR1 is SQVTM and CDR2 is ANQGSEA. Here the CDR3 reads CSVERGGHGYTF. CDR3 coding DNA: TGCAGCGTTGAAAGGGGAGGGCATGGCTACACCTTC.

This clonotype has only a few counts. V and J are TRBV19 and TRBJ1-5; 7 bases are shared with TRBD1. V shed 5 bases and J 0 bases; nucleotides not matched to a gene: 10. Looked up from germline, CDR1 is LNHDA and CDR2 is SQIVND (reference sequence). CDR3 length equals 17 residues. CDR3 region: CASSGQMTGRSNQPQHF. The CDR3 DNA follows: TGTGCCAGTAGTGGGCAGATGACAGGGCGTAGCAATCAGCCCCAGCATTTT.

Only a few counts were recorded for this clonotype. The V and J genes are TRBV23-1 and TRBJ1-5, with 8 positions matching TRBD1. TRBV23-1 is given ORF status, its function remaining uncertain. The length of the CDR3 is 12 residues. CDR3 sequence reads: CPRQGHNQPQHF. CDR3 in DNA: TGCCCCCGACAGGGGCACAATCAGCCCCAGCATTTT.

This clonotype was observed a handful of times. The CDR3 loop reads CASSHGGQGYEQYF. CDR3 DNA sequence: TGTGCCAGCAGCCATGGGGGGCAGGGCTACGAGCAGTACTTC. The gene calls are TRBV11-2 and TRBJ2-7; D assignment may be TRBD1 or TRBD2 (6 bases each). This CDR3 has 14 amino acids. The germline V gene encodes CDR1 SGHAT and CDR2 FQNNGV. V was pared by 5 bases and J by 3 bases, with 14 bases between.

The chain links TRBV28 to TRBJ2-3; the D is unclear. This CDR3 has 14 residues. The V gene's germline CDR1 is MDHEN and CDR2 SYDVKM. With 6 bases removed from V and 2 bases from J, the gap between germline ends came to 12 bases. The CDR3 DNA follows: TGTGCCAGCAGCCCGATTGGGCTCACAGATACGCAGTATTTT. It specifies CASSPIGLTDTQYF. Using reference TRBV28 and TRBJ2-3 for the parts outside the CDR3, the full variable domain is DVKVTQSSRYLVKRTGEKVFLECVQDMDHENMFWYRQDPGLGLRLIYFSYDVKMKEKGDIPEGYSVSREKKERFSLILESASTNQTSMYLCASSPIGLTDTQYFGPGTRLTVL.

The sample holds a few counts of this clonotype. This rearrangement joins TRBV20-1 to TRBJ1-1; D gene ambiguous. This CDR3 contains 13 residues. Looked up from germline, CDR1 is DFQATT and CDR2 is SNEGSKA (reference sequence). Trimming took off 3 bases at V and 2 bases at J, with 10 bases between the two ends. In nucleotides, the CDR3 is TGCAGTGCTAGTAGGGAGGAAAACACTGAAGCTTTCTTT. This sequence encodes CSASREENTEAFF.

This clonotype has just a few counts. The chain links TRBV6-1 to TRBJ2-3, with a possible D match to TRBD1 (5 bases). The CDR3 covers 14 residues. Between the trimmed V and J ends, which lost 5 bases and 2 bases, there was a span of 11 bases. Germline V gives CDR1 MNHNS, CDR2 SASEGT. CDR3 nucleotides: TGTGCCAGCAGTCTGCGGACACTCACAGATACGCAGTATTTT. Translation: CASSLRTLTDTQYF.

This clonotype was observed a handful of times. The genes are TRBV12-3 or TRBV12-4 and TRBJ2-7; D is unclear. The CDR3 is made up of 13 amino acids. Between the trimmed V and J ends, which lost 5 bases and 2 bases, there was a span of 10 bases. CDR3 loop: CASSRVGAYEQYF. The CDR3 DNA follows: TGTGCCAGCAGTCGAGTCGGTGCCTACGAGCAGTACTTC.

This clonotype appeared a few times. The chain combines TRBV6-1 with TRBJ2-6; D uncertain. V was trimmed by 0 bases and J by 0 bases, leaving 9 bases between them. The CDR3 has 17 residues. CDR1 is MNHNS, CDR2 SASEGT, per germline. CDR3 residues: CASSEAHPYSGANVLTF. For the CDR3, the DNA is TGTGCCAGCAGTGAAGCGCACCCATACTCTGGGGCCAACGTCCTGACTTTC.

This clonotype was detected ten times or more. The rearrangement uses TRBV20-1 and TRBJ1-6, with 8 bases that match TRBD1. After removal of 3 bases from V and 6 bases from J, the junction contained 7 bases not matched to a gene. The length of the CDR3 is 15 residues. Germline CDR1 DFQATT, CDR2 SNEGSKA (reference sequence). CDR3 sequence reads: CSASFTGGINSPLHF. DNA for the CDR3: TGCAGTGCTAGTTTCACAGGGGGGATTAATTCACCCCTCCACTTT.